This T cell receptor beta chain was identified during a study of blood T cell repertoires in COVID-19. Source study methods: Estimation of nucleated cell counts was performed using reference gene primer amplification. Profiled with immunoSEQ multiplex PCR; TCRdb holds only in-frame clones, not every one. The V and J calls and clone size come from that table; D and trimming were worked out from the DNA. This sample has approximately 350,000 clones, with approximately 84% found just once. Everyone who took part was roughly 18 to 90 years old, and they came from about 25 US areas. The study counted Cohort 3 donors as recovered given two negative PCRs, clearance, or symptom resolution. V dropped 2 bases and J dropped 4 bases, with 15 bases sitting between them. The CDR3 extends over 16 amino acids. From germline, CDR1 is SGHRS and CDR2 YFSETQ.

This receptor was identified in a woman aged 30 to 39 who had recovered from COVID-19. The specimen was PBMCs or T cells enriched from blood (not recorded which). The rearrangement uses TRBV5-1 and TRBJ1-4; D is unresolved. CDR3 DNA sequence: TGCGCCAGCAGCTTAAACCCGCGGGGTCGTAATGAAAAACTGTTTTTT. It codes for CASSLNPRGRNEKLFF.